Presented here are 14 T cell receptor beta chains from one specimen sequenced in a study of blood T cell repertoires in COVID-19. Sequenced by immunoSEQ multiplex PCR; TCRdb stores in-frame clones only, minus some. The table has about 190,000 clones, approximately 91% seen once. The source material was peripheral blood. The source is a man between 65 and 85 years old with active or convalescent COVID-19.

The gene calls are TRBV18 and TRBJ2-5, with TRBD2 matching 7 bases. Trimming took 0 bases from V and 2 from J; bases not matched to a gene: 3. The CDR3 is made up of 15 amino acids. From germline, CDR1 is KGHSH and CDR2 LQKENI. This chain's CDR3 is CASSPPGGRQETQYF. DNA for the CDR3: TGTGCCAGCTCACCACCGGGAGGGAGACAAGAGACCCAGTACTTC.

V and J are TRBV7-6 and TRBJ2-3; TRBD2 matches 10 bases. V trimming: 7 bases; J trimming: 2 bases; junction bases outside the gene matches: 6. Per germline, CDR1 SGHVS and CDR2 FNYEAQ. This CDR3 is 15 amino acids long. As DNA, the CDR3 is TGTGCCAGCACCTTGAGCGGGGGGGACACAGATACGCAGTATTTT. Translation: CASTLSGGDTDTQYF.

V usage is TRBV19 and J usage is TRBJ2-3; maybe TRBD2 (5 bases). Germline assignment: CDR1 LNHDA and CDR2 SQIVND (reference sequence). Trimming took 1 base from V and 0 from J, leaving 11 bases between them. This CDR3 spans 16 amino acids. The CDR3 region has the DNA TGTGCCAGTAGTATAGGGTTGGGAGTTAGCACAGATACGCAGTATTTT. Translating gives CASSIGLGVSTDTQYF.

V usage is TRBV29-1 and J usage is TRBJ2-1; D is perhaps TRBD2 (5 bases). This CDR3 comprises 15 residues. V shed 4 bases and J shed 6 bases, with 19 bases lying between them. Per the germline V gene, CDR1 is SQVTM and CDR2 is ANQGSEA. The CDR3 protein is CSVAELVSFINEQFF. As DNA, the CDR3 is TGCAGCGTTGCCGAACTAGTTAGTTTTATCAATGAGCAGTTCTTC.

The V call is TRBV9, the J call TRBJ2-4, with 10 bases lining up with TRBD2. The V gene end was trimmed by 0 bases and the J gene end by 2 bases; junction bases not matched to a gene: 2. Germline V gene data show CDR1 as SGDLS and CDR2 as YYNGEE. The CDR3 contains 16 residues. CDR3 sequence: CASSVETSGPKNIQYF. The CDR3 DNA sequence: TGTGCCAGCAGCGTAGAGACTAGCGGGCCCAAAAACATTCAGTACTTC.

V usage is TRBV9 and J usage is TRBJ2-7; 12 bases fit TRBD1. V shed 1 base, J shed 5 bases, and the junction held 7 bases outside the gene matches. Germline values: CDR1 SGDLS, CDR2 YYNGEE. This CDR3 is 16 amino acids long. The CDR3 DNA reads TGTGCCAGCAGCGTACCTACCGGGACAGGGGGCCACGAGCAGTACTTC. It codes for CASSVPTGTGGHEQYF.

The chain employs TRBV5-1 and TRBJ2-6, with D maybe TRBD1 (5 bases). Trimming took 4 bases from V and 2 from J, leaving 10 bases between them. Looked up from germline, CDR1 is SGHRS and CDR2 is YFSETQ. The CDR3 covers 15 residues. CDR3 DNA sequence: TGCGCCAGCAGCCCCTCAGGGCCTGGGGCCAACGTCCTGACTTTC. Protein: CASSPSGPGANVLTF.

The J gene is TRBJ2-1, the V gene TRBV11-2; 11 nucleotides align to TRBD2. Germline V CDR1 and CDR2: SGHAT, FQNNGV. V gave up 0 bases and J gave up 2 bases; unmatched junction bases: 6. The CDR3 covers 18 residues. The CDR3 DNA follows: TGTGCCAGCAGCTTAGATAGTGTACTAGCGGGGGCCTACAATGAGCAGTTCTTC. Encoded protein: CASSLDSVLAGAYNEQFF.

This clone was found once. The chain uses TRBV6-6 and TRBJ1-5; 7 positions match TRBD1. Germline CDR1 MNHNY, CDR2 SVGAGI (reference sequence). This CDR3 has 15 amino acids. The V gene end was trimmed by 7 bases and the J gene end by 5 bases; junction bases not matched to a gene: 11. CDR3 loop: CASTLEGTDYQPQHF. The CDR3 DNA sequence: TGTGCCAGCACCCTCGAGGGGACAGATTATCAGCCCCAGCATTTT.

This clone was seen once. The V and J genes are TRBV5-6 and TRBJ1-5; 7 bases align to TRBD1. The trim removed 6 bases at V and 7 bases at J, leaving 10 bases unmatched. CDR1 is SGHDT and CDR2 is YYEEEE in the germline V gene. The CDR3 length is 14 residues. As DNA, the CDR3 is TGTGCCAGCACTACGACAGGACAGGACCAGCCCCAGCATTTT. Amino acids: CASTTTGQDQPQHF.

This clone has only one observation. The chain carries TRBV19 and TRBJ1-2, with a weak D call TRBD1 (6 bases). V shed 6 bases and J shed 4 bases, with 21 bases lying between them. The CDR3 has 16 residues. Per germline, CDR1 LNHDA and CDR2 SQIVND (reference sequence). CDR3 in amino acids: CASRQGTGLAGYGYTF. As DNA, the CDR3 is TGTGCCAGTAGGCAGGGGACCGGACTCGCGGGCTATGGCTACACCTTC.

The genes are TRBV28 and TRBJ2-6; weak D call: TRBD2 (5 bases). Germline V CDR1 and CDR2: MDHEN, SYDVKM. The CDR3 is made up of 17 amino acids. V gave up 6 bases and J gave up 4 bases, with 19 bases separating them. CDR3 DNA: TGTGCCAGCAGCTCCACCCCCCGGGGAAGGGGGGCCAACGTCCTGACTTTC. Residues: CASSSTPRGRGANVLTF.

The CDR3 loop is CSASKGGQYEQYF. The CDR3 region has the DNA TGCAGTGCTAGTAAGGGGGGGCAGTACGAGCAGTACTTC. This sequence joins TRBV20-1 and TRBJ2-7, with TRBD2 as a possible D gene (7 bases). The CDR3 loop spans 13 amino acids. Germline V lookup: CDR1 DFQATT, CDR2 SNEGSKA (reference sequence). The germline V and J ends were trimmed by 3 bases and 4 bases, with 13 bases remaining between them.

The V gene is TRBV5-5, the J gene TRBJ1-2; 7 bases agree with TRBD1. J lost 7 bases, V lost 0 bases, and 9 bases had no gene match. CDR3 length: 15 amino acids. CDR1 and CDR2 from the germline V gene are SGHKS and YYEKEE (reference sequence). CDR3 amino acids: CASSLATGSFGGYTF. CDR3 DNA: TGTGCCAGCAGCTTGGCGACAGGGAGTTTTGGTGGCTACACCTTC.